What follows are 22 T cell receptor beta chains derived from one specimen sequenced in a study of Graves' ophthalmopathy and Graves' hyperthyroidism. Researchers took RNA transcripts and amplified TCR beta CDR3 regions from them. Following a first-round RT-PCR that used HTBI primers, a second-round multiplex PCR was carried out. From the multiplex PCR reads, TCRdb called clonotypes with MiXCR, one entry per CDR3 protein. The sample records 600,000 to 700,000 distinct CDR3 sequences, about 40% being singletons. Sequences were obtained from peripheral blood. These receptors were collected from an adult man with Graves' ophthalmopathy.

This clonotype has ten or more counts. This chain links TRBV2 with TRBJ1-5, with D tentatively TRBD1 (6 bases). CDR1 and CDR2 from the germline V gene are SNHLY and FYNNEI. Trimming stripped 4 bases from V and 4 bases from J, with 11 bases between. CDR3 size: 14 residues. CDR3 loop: CASSGDRTNQPQHF. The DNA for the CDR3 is TGTGCCAGCAGTGGAGACAGGACGAATCAGCCCCAGCATTTT.

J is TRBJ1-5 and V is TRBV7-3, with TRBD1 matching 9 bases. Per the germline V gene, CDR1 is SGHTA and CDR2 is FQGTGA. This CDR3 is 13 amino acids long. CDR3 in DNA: TGTGAAGAGGGGACAGGGCTTTTACAGCCCCAGCATTTT. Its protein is CEEGTGLLQPQHF.

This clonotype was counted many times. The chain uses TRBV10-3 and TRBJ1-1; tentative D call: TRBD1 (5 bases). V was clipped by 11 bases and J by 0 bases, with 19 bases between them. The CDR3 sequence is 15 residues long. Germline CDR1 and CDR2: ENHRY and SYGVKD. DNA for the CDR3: TGTGCCGCCAGGGCAGGGACGAGTATGAACACTGAAGCTTTCTTT. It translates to CAARAGTSMNTEAFF.

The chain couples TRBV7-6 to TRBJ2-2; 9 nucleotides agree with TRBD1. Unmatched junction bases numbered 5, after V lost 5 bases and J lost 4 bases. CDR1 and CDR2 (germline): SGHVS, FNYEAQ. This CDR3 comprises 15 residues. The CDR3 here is CASSPQGATTGELFF. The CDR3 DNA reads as TGTGCCAGCAGCCCACAGGGGGCAACCACCGGGGAGCTGTTTTTT.

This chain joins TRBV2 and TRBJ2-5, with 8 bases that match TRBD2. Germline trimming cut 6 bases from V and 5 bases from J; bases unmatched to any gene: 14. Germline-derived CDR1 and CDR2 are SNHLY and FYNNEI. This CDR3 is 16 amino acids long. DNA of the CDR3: TGTGCCAGCAGCTTAGAGGGCGGGGGGAAATTTGAGACCCAGTACTTC. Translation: CASSLEGGGKFETQYF.

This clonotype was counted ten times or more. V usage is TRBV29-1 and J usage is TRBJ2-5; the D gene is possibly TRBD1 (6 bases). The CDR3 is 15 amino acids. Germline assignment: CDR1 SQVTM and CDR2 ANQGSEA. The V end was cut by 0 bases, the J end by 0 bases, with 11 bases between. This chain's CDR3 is CSVEEWQGNQETQYF. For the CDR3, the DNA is TGCAGCGTTGAAGAGTGGCAGGGGAACCAAGAGACCCAGTACTTC.

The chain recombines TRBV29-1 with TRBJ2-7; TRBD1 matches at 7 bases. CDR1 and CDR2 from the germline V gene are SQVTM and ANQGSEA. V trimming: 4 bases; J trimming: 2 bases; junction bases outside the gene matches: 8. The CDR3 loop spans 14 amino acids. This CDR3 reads CSVVSGQRPYEQYF. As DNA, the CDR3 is TGCAGCGTTGTTTCGGGACAGAGACCCTACGAGCAGTACTTC.

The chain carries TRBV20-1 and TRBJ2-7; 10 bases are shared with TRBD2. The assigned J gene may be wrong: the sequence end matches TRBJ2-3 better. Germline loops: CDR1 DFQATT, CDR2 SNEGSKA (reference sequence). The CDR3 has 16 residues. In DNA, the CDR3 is TGCAGTGCTAGAGACCCAGCGGGGGGGGGCACAGATACGCAGTATTTT. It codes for CSARDPAGGGTDTQYF.

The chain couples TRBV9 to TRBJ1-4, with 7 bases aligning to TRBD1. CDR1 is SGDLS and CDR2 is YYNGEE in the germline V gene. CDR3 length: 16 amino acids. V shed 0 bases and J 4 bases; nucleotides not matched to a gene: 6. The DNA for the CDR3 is TGTGCCAGCAGCGTAGGGCCGGGACAGCTTAATGAAAAACTGTTTTTT. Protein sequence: CASSVGPGQLNEKLFF.

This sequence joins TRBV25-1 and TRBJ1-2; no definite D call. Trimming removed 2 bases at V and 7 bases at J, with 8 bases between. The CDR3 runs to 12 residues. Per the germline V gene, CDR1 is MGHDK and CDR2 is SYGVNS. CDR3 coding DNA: TGTGCCAGCAGTGAAGGGGAAATTGGCTACACCTTC. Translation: CASSEGEIGYTF.

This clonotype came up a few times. The CDR3 loop reads CASSSRDATGELFF. The CDR3, as DNA: TGTGCCAGCAGTTCCCGGGACGCCACCGGGGAGCTGTTTTTT. J is TRBJ2-2 and V is TRBV12-3 or TRBV12-4, with D possibly called TRBD1 or TRBD2 (5 bases each). Trimming stripped 4 bases from V and 4 bases from J, with 10 bases between. The CDR3 consists of 14 residues.

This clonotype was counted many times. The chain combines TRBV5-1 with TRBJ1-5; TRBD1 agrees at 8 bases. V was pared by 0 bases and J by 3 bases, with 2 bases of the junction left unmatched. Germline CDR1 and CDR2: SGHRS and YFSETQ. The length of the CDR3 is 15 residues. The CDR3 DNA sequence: TGCGCCAGCAGCTTGGGGACAGGGAACAATCAGCCCCAGCATTTT. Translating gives CASSLGTGNNQPQHF.

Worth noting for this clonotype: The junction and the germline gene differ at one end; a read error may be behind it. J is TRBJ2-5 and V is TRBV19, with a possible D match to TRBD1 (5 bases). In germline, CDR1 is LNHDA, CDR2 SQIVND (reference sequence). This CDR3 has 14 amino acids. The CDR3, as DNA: TGTGCCAGTAGTATGTCAGGGCCCCAAGCGACCCAGTACTTC. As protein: CASSMSGPQATQYF. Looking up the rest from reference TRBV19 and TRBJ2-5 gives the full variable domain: DGGITQSPKYLFRKEGQNVTLSCEQNLNHDAMYWYRQDPGQGLRLIYYSQIVNDFQKGDIAEGYSVSREKKESFPLTVTSAQKNPTAFYLCASSMSGPQATQYFGPGTRLLVL.

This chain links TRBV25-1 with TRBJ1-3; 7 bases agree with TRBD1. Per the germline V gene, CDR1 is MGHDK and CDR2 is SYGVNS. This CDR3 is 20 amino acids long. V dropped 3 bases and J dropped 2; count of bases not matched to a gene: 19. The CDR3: CASSDPTGTGGQSAGNTIYF. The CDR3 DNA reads TGTGCCAGCAGTGACCCGACAGGGACCGGGGGCCAAAGCGCTGGAAACACCATATATTTT.

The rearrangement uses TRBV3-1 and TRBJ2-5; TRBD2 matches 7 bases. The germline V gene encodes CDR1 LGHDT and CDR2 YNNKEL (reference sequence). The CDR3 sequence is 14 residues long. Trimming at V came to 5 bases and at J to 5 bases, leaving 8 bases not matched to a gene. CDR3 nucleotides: TGTGCCAGCAGCTCCCCGACTAGCAAGGAGACCCAGTACTTC. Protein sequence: CASSSPTSKETQYF.

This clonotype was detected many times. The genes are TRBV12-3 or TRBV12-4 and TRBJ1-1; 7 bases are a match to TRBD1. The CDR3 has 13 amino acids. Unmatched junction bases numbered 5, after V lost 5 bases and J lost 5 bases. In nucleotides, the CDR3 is TGTGCCAGCAGTACCTGGACAGGAACTGAAGCTTTCTTT. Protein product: CASSTWTGTEAFF.

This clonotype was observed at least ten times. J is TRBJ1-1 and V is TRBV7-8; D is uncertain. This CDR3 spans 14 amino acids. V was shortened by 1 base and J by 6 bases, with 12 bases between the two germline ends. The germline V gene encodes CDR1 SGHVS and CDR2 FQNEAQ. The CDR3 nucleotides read TGTGCCAGCAGCTTAGACGGAAGAACATCTGAAGCTTTCTTT. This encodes CASSLDGRTSEAFF. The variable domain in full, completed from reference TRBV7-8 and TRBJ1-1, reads GAGVSQSPRYKVAKRGQDVALRCDPISGHVSLFWYQQALGQGPEFLTYFQNEAQLDKSGLPSDRFFAERPEGSVSTLKIQRTQQEDSAVYLCASSLDGRTSEAFFGQGTRLTVV.

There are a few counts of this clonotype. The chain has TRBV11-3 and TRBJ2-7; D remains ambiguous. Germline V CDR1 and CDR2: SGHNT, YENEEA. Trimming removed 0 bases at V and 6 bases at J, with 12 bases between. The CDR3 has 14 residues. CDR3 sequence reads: CASSLDWVGFEQYF. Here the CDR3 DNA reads TGTGCCAGCAGCTTAGATTGGGTAGGGTTCGAGCAGTACTTC.

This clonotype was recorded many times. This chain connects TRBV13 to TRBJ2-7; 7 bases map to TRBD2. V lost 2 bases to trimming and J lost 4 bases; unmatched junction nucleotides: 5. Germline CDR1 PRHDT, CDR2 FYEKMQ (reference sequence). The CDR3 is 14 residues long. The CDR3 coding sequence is TGTGCCAGCAGCTTACGCGGGAGCAGGTACGAGCAGTACTTC. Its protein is CASSLRGSRYEQYF.

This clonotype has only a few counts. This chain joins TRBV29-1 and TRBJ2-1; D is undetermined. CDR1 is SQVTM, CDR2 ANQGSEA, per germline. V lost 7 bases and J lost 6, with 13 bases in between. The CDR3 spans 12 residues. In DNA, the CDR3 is TGCAGCGCCGGCCAGTGGGGCAATGAGCAGTTCTTC. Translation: CSAGQWGNEQFF.

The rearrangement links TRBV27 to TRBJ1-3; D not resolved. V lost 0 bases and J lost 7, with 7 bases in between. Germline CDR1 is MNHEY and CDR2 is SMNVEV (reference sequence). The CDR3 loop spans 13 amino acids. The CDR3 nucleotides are TGTGCCAGCAGTTTATCAGGGAGTAACACCATATATTTT. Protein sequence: CASSLSGSNTIYF.

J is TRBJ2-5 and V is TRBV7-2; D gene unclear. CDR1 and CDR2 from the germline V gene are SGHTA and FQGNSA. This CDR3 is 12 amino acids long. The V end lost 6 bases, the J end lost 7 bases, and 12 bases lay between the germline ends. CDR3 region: CASSERLRTQYF. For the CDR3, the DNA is TGTGCCAGCAGTGAAAGACTTCGGACCCAGTACTTC. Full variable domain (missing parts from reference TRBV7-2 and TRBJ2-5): GAGVSQSPSNKVTEKGKDVELRCDPISGHTALYWYRQSLGQGLEFLIYFQGNSAPDKSGLPSDRFSAERTGGSVSTLTIQRTQQEDSAVYLCASSERLRTQYFGPGTRLLVL.